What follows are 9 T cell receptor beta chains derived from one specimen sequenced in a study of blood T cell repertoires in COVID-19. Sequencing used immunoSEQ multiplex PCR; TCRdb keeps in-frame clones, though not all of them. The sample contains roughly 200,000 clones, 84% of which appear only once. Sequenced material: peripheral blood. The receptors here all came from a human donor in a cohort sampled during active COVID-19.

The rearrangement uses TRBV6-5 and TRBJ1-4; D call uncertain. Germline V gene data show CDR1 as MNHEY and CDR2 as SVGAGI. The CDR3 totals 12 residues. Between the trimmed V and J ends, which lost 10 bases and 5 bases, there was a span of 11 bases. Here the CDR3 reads CAKPRRNEKLFF. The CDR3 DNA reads TGTGCCAAACCTCGTAGAAATGAAAAACTGTTTTTT.

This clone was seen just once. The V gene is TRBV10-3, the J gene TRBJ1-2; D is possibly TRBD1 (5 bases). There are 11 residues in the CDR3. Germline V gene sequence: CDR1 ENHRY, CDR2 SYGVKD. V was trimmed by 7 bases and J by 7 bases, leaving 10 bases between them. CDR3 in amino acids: CAIKRGSGYTF. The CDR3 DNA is TGTGCCATCAAGCGGGGCTCTGGCTACACCTTC.

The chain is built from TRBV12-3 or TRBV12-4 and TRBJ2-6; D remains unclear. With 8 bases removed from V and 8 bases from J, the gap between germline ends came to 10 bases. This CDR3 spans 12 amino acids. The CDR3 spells CASGVGSNVLTF. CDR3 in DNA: TGTGCCAGCGGTGTCGGGTCCAACGTCCTGACTTTC.

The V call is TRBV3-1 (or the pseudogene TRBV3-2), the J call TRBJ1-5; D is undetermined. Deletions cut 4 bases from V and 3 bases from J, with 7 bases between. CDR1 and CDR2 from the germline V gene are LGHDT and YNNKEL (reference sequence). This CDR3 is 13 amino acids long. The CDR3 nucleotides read TGTGCCAGCAGCCGGGCCCACAATCAGCCCCAGCATTTT. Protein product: CASSRAHNQPQHF.

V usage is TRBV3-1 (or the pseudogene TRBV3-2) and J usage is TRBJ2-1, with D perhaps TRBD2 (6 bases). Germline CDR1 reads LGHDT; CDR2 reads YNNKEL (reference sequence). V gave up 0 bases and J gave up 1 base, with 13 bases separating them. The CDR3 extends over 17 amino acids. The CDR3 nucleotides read TGTGCCAGCAGCCAAGACGGCGGGACTCTGTCCTACAATGAGCAGTTCTTC. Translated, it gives CASSQDGGTLSYNEQFF.

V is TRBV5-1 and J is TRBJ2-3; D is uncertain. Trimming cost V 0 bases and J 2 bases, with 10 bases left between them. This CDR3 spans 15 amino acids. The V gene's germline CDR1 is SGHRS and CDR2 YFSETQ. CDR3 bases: TGCGCCAGCAGCTTGGTCACTGGGCCCACAGATACGCAGTATTTT. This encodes CASSLVTGPTDTQYF.

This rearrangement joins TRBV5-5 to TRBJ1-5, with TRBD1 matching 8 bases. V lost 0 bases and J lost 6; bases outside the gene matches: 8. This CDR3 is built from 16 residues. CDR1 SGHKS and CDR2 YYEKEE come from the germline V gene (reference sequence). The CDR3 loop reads CASSLERDRFIQPQHF. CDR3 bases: TGTGCCAGCAGCTTGGAACGGGACAGGTTCATTCAGCCCCAGCATTTT.

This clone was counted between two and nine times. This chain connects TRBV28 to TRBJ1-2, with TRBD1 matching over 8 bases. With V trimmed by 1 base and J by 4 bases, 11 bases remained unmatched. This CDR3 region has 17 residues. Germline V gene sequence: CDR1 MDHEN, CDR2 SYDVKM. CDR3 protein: CASSLLVTGGVSYGYTF. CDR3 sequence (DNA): TGTGCCAGCAGTTTATTGGTAACAGGGGGGGTCTCCTATGGCTACACCTTC.

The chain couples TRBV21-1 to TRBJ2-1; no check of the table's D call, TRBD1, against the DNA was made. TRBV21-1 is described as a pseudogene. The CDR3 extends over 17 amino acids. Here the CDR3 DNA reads TGTGCCAGCAGCAAAGTCCTACAGGTAGGCTCCTACAATGAGCAGTTCTTC. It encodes CASSKVLQVGSYNEQFF.